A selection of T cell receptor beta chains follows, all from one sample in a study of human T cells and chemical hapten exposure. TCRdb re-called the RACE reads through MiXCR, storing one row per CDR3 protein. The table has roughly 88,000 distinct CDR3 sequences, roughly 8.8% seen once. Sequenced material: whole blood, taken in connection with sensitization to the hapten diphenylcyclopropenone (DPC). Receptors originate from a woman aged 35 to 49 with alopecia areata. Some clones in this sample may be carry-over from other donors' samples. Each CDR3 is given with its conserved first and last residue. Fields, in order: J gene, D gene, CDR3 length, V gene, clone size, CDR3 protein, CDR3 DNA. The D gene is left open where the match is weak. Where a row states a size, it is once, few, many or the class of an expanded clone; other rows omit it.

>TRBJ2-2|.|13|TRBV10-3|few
CAIDATNTGELFF
TGTGCCATCGACGCCACGAACACCGGGGAGCTGTTTTTT
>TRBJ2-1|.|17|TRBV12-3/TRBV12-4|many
CASSPLSYPSSYNEQFF
TGTGCCAGCAGTCCCCTCTCCTACCCGAGCTCCTACAATGAGCAGTTCTTC
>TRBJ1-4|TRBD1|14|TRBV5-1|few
CASSKDGTDEKLFF
TGCGCCAGCAGCAAAGATGGGACAGATGAAAAACTGTTTTTT
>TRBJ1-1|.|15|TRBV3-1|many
CASSLLQGYDTEAFF
TGTGCCAGCAGCCTTCTACAGGGATACGACACTGAAGCTTTCTTT
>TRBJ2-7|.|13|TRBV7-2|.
CASSPPNRGAQYF
TGTGCCAGCAGCCCTCCCAACCGAGGGGCGCAGTACTTC
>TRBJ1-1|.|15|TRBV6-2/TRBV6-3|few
CASSHPSEFNTEAFF
TGTGCCAGCAGCCACCCATCGGAGTTCAACACTGAAGCTTTCTTT
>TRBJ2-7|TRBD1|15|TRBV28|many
CASRSRDRESYEQYF
TGTGCCAGCAGGTCCCGGGACAGGGAGTCCTACGAGCAGTACTTC
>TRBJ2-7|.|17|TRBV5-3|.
CARSLAPPGLMSYEQYF
TGTGCCAGAAGCTTGGCCCCCCCGGGACTTATGTCCTACGAGCAGTACTTC
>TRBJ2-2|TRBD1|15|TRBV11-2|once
CASSSNRGLTGELFF
TGTGCCAGCAGCTCGAACAGGGGGCTCACCGGGGAGCTGTTTTTT
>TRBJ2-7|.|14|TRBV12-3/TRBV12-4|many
CASSLRPRGYEQYF
TGTGCCAGCAGTTTACGGCCACGGGGCTACGAGCAGTACTTC
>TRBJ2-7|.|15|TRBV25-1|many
CASSPQQGRNYEQYF
TGTGCCAGCAGCCCGCAACAGGGAAGAAACTACGAGCAGTACTTC
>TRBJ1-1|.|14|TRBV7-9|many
CASSLLQGNTEAFF
TGTGCCAGCAGCTTATTACAGGGCAACACTGAAGCTTTCTTT
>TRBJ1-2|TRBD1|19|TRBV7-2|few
CASSSQARVVFTQGDGYTF
TGTGCCAGCAGCTCGCAAGCCCGGGTCGTATTTACTCAGGGGGATGGCTACACCTTC
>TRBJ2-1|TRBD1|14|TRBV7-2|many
CASSRDRNPNEQFF
TGTGCCAGCAGCAGGGACAGAAATCCCAATGAGCAGTTCTTC
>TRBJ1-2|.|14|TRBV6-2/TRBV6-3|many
CASSYSAGGYGYTF
TGTGCCAGCAGTTACTCCGCGGGGGGCTATGGCTACACCTTC
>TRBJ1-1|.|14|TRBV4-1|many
CASSQARGNTEAFF
TGCGCCAGCAGCCAAGCAAGGGGAAACACTGAAGCTTTCTTT
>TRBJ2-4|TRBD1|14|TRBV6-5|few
CASTRTGRGNIQYF
TGTGCCAGCACCAGGACAGGGCGAGGAAACATTCAGTACTTC
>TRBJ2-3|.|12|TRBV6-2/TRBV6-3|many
CASGPWTDTQYF
TGTGCCAGCGGGCCGTGGACAGATACGCAGTATTTT
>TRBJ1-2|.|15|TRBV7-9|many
CASSLNSGANYGYTF
TGTGCCAGCAGTTTGAACTCAGGGGCTAACTATGGCTACACCTTC
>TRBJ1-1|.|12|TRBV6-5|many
CASPPGNTEAFF
TGTGCCAGCCCGCCAGGGAACACTGAAGCTTTCTTT
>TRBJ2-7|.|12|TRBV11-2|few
CASSLTAREQYF
TGTGCCAGCAGCCTTACTGCTCGCGAGCAGTACTTC
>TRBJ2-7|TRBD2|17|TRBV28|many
CASSPPSPTSGGQEQYF
TGTGCCAGCAGTCCCCCCTCCCCGACTAGCGGGGGGCAGGAGCAGTACTTC
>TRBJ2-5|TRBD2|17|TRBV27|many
CASSLVGTSGLQETQYF
TGTGCCAGCAGTTTAGTTGGGACTAGCGGTCTTCAAGAGACCCAGTACTTC
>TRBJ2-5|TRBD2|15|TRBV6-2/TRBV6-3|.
CASSYSRTSGGDQYF
TGTGCCAGCAGTTACTCCAGGACTAGCGGGGGTGACCAGTACTTC
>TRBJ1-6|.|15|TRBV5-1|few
CASSEGRTSSLPLHF
TGCGCCAGCAGCGAGGGGAGGACCTCGTCATTACCCCTCCACTTT
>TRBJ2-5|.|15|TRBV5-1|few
CASSLKQRYQETQYF
TGCGCCAGCAGCTTAAAACAGAGGTACCAAGAGACCCAGTACTTC
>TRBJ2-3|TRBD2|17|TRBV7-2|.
CASSHPLSGGPTDTQYF
TGTGCCAGCAGCCACCCCTTGAGCGGGGGGCCCACAGATACGCAGTATTTT
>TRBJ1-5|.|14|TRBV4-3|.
CASSQTGSNQPQHF
TGCGCCAGCAGCCAAACAGGGAGCAATCAGCCCCAGCATTTT
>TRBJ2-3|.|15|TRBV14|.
CASSQDQQGRDTQYF
TGTGCCAGCAGCCAAGATCAACAGGGTAGAGATACGCAGTATTTT
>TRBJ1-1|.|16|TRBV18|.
CASSPRLGDVNTEAFF
TGTGCCAGCTCACCTCGTTTAGGAGACGTGAACACTGAAGCTTTCTTT
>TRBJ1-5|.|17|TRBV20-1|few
CSAPTLSGVNVNQPQHF
TGCAGTGCTCCCACACTATCAGGGGTCAACGTCAATCAGCCCCAGCATTTT
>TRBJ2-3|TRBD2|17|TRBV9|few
CASSVGSSGGYTDTQYF
TGTGCCAGCAGCGTAGGGTCTAGCGGGGGGTACACAGATACGCAGTATTTT
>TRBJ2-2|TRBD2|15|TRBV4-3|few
CASSQGGGYTGELFF
TGCGCCAGCAGCCAAGGCGGGGGGTACACCGGGGAGCTGTTTTTT
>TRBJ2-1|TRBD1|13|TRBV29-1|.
CSVRGQDYNEQFF
TGCAGCGTTCGGGGACAGGACTACAATGAGCAGTTCTTC
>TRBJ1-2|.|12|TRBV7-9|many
CASSRGNYGYTF
TGTGCCAGCAGCAGGGGTAACTATGGCTACACCTTC
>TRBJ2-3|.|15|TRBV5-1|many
CASSPVGQLPDTQYF
TGCGCCAGCAGCCCTGTCGGACAGCTTCCAGATACGCAGTATTTT
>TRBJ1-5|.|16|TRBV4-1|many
CASSQDQGLVNQPQHF
TGCGCCAGCAGCCAAGATCAGGGCTTGGTCAATCAGCCCCAGCATTTT
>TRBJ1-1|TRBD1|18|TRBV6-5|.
CASSQNRDSGLLNTEAFF
TGTGCCAGCAGTCAAAACCGGGACAGCGGACTTCTGAACACTGAAGCTTTCTTT
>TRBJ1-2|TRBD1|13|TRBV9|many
CASDRVELPGYTF
TGTGCCAGCGACAGGGTAGAACTCCCTGGCTACACCTTC
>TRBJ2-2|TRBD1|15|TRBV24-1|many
CATSDYRGNTGELFF
TGTGCCACCAGTGATTACAGGGGGAACACCGGGGAGCTGTTTTTT
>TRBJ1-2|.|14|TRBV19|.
CASSIDRGNYGYTF
TGTGCCAGTAGTATAGATCGCGGGAACTATGGCTACACCTTC
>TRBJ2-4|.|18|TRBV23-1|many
CASSQSVRGREAKNIQYF
TGCGCCAGTAGTCAATCAGTCCGGGGACGAGAAGCCAAAAACATTCAGTACTTC
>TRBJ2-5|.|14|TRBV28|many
CASSLSLPLETQYF
TGTGCCAGCAGTTTATCTCTACCCCTTGAGACCCAGTACTTC
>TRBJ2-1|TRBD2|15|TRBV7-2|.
CASRGRSGGAVEQFF
TGTGCCAGCAGAGGGCGTAGCGGGGGGGCGGTTGAGCAGTTCTTC
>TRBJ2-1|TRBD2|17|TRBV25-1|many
CASSEYRGGQRGNEQFF
TGTGCCAGCAGTGAATATCGCGGGGGGCAACGAGGGAATGAGCAGTTCTTC
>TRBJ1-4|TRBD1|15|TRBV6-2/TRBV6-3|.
CASSDRGALDEKLFF
TGTGCCAGCAGTGACAGGGGAGCCTTGGATGAAAAACTGTTTTTT
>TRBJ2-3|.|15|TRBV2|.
CASSEGLGYTDTQYF
TGTGCCAGCAGTGAAGGTTTAGGGTACACAGATACGCAGTATTTT
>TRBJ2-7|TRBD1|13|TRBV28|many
CASSLGQGGEQYF
TGTGCCAGCAGCTTAGGACAGGGAGGCGAGCAGTACTTC
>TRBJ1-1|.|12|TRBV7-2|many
CASRKQGPEAFF
TGTGCCAGCAGGAAACAGGGACCTGAAGCTTTCTTT
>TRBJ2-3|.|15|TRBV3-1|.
CASSHAGTSTDTQYF
TGTGCCAGCAGCCACGCCGGGACTAGCACAGATACGCAGTATTTT